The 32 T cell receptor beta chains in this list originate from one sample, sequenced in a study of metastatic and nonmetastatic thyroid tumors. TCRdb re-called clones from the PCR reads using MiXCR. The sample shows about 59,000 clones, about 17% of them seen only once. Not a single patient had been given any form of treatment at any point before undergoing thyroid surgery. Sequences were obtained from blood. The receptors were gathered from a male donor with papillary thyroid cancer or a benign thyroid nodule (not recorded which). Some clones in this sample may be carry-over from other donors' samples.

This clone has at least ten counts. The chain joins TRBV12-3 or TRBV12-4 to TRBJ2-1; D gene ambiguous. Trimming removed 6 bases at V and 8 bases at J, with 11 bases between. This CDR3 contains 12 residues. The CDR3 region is CASSPTVDEQFF. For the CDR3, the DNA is TGTGCCAGCAGCCCCACCGTTGATGAGCAGTTCTTC.

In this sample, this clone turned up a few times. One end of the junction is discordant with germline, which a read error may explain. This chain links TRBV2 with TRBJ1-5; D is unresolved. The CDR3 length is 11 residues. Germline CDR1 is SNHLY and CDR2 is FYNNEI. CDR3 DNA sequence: TGTGCCGGCAGTGATTGCGGGCCCCAGCATTTT. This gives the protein CAGSDCGPQHF.

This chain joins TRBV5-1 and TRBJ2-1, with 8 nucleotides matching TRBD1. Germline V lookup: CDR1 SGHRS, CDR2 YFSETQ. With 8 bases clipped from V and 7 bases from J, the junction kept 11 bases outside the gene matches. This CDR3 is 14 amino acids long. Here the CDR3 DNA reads TGCGCCAGTTCTCCGGGACAGGTGGTAAATGAGCAGTTCTTC. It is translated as CASSPGQVVNEQFF.

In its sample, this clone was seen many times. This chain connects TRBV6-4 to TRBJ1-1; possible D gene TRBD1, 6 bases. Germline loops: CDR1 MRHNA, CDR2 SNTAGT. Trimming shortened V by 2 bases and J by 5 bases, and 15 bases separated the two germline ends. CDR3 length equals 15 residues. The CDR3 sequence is CASSDGTGRGTEAFF. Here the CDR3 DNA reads TGTGCCAGCAGTGACGGTACAGGGCGAGGGACTGAAGCTTTCTTT.

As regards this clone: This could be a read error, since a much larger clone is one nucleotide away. CDR3 residues: CSVGDKNIQYF. CDR3 coding DNA: TGCAGCGTTGGAGACAAAAACATTCAGTACTTC. This chain uses TRBV29-1 with TRBJ2-4; D uncertain. The CDR3 runs to 11 residues. The germline gives CDR1 SQVTM, CDR2 ANQGSEA. The V end lost 4 bases, the J end lost 3 bases, and 4 bases lay between the germline ends.

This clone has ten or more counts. The CDR3 coding sequence is TGCGCCAGCAGCTTGGTTGGGAGAATCGGTAATTCACCCCTCCACTTT. Protein sequence: CASSLVGRIGNSPLHF. V usage is TRBV5-1 and J usage is TRBJ1-6, with D uncertain. The CDR3 has 16 residues. Looked up from germline, CDR1 is SGHRS and CDR2 is YFSETQ. V lost 0 bases, J lost 6 bases, and 13 bases lay in between.

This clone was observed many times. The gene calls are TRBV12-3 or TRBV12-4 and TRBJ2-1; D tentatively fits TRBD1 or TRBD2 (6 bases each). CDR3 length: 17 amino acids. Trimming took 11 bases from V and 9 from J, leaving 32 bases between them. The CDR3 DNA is TGTGCCGAACGAAATTTTAAGGGGGGTACCGAGAGGGCTGAGCAGTTCTTC. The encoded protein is CAERNFKGGTERAEQFF.

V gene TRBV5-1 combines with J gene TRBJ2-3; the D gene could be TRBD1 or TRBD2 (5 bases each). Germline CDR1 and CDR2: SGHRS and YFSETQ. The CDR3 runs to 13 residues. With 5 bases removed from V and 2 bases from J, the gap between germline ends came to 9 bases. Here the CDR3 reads CASRRGPTDTQYF. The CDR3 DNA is TGCGCCAGCAGGAGGGGTCCCACAGATACGCAGTATTTT.

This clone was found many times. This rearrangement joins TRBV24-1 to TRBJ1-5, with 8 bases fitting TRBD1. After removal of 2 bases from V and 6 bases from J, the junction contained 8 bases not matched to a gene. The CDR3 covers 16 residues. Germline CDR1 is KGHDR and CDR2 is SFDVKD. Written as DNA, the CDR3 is TGTGCCACCAGTGATTCCAGGGGGCGAATAACTCAGCCCCAGCATTTT. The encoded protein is CATSDSRGRITQPQHF.

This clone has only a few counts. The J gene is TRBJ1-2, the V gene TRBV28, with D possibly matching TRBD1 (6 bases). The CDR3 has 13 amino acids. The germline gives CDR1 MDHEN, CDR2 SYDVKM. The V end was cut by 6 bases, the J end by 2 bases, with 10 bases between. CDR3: CASRPQGNYGYTF. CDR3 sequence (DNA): TGTGCCAGCAGACCCCAGGGGAACTATGGCTACACCTTC.

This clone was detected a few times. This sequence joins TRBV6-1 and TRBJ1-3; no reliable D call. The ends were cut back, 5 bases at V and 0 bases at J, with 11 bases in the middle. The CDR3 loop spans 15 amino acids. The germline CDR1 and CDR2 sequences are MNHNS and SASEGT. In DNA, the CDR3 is TGTGCCAGCAGTCAATCATTTGGCTCTGGAAACACCATATATTTT. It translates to CASSQSFGSGNTIYF.

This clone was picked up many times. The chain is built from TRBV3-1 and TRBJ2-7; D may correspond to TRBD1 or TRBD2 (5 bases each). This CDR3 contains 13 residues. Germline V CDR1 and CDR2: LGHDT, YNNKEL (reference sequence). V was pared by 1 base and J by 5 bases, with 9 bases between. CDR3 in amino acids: CASSQVWGNEQYF. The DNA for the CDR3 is TGTGCCAGCAGCCAAGTCTGGGGGAACGAGCAGTACTTC.

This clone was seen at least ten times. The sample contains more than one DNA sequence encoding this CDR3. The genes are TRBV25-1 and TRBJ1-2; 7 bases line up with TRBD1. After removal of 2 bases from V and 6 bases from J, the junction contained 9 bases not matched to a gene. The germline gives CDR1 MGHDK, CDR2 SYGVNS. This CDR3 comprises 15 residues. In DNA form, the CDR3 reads TGTGCCAGCAGTGAAGGGCAGGGGGGTCGCGATGGCTACACCTTC. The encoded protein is CASSEGQGGRDGYTF.

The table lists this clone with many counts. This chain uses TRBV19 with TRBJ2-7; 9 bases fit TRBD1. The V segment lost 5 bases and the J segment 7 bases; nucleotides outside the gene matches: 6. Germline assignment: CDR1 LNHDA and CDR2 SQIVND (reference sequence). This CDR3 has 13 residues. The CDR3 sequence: CASSGGTGKEQYV. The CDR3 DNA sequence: TGTGCCAGTAGTGGGGGGACAGGGAAAGAGCAGTACGTC.

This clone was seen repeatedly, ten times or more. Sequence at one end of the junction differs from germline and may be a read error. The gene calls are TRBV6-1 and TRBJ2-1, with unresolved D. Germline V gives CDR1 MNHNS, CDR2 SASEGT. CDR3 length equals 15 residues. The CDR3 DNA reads TGTGCCAGCAGGGAAGGTAGGGCCTCCTACAATGAGCAGTTCTTC. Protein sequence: CASREGRASYNEQFF.

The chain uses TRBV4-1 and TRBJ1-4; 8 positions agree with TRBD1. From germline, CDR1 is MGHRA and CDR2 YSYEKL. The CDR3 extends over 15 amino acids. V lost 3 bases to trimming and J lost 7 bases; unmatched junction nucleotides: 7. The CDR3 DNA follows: TGCGCCAGCAGCCAGCCGACAGGGGATATTGAAAAACTGTTTTTT. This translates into CASSQPTGDIEKLFF.

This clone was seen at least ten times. In nucleotides, the CDR3 is TGTGCCAGCAGTGAAAGACAGAAACAAGAGACCCAGTACTTC. Translated: CASSERQKQETQYF. This rearrangement joins TRBV6-1 to TRBJ2-5; D possibly corresponds to TRBD1 (5 bases). Trimming removed 2 bases from V and 2 bases from J, with 9 bases in between. In germline, CDR1 is MNHNS, CDR2 SASEGT. The CDR3 is made up of 14 amino acids.

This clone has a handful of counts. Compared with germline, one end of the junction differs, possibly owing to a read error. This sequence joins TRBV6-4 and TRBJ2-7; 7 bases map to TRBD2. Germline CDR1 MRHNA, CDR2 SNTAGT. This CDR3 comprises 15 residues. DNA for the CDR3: TGTGCCAGCAGTGGCGGACTAGTGGACCGCTACGATCAGTACTTC. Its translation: CASSGGLVDRYDQYF.

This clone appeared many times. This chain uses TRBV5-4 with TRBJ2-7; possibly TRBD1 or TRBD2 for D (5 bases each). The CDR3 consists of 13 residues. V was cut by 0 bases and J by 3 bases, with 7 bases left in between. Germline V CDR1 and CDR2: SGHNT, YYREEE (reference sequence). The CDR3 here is CASSLGGNYEQYF. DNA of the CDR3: TGTGCCAGCAGCTTGGGGGGGAACTACGAGCAGTACTTC.

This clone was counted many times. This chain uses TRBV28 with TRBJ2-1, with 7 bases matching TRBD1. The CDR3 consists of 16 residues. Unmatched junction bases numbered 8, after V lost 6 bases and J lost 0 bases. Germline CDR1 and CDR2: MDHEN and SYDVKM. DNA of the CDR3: TGTGCCAGCAGCCAATTCTCAGGGGGCTCCTACAATGAGCAGTTCTTC. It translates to CASSQFSGGSYNEQFF. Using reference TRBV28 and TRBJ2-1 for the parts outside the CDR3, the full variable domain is DVKVTQSSRYLVKRTGEKVFLECVQDMDHENMFWYRQDPGLGLRLIYFSYDVKMKEKGDIPEGYSVSREKKERFSLILESASTNQTSMYLCASSQFSGGSYNEQFFGPGTRLTVL.

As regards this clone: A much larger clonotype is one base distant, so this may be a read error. In DNA, the CDR3 is TGTGCCAGCAGCGTAGGTCCATCCATGAACACTGAAGCTTTCTTT. It translates to CASSVGPSMNTEAFF. This chain connects TRBV9 to TRBJ1-1; D not resolved. From germline, CDR1 is SGDLS and CDR2 YYNGEE. This CDR3 region has 15 residues. Trimming removed 0 bases from V and 0 bases from J, with 9 bases in between.

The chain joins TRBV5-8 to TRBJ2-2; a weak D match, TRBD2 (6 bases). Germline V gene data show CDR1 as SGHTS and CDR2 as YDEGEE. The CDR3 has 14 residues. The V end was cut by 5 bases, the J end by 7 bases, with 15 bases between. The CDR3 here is CASRDRGTSGELFF. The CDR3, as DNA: TGTGCCAGCAGGGACCGGGGGACGAGCGGGGAGCTGTTTTTT.

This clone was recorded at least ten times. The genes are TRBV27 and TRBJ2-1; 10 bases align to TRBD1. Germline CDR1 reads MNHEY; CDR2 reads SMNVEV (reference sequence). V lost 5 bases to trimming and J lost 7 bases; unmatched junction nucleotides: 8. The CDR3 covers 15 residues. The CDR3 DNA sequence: TGTGCCAGCAGTACCCGACAGGGGGCGTTTAATGAGCAGTTCTTC. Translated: CASSTRQGAFNEQFF.

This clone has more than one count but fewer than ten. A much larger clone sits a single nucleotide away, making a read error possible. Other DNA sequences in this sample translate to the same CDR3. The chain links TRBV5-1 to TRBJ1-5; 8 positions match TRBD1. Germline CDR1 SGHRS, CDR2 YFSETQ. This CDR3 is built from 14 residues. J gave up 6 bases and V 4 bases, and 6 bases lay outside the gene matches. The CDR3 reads CASSVGTGGQPQHF. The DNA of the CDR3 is TGCGCCAGCAGCGTAGGTACAGGGGGTCAGCCCCAGCATTTT.

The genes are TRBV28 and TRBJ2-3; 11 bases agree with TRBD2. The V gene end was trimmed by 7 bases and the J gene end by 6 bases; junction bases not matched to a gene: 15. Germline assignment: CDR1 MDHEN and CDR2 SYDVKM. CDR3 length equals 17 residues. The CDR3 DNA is TGTGCCAGCATCATACTCCAATCTCTAGCGGGGGGTGATACGCAGTATTTT. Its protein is CASIILQSLAGGDTQYF.

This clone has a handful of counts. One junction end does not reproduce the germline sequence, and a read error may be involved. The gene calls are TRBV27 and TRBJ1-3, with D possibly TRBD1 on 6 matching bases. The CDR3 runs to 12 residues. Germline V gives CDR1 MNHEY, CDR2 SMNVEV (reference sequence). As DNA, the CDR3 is TGTGCAAGCAGGGGCTATGGAAACACCATATATTTT. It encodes CASRGYGNTIYF.

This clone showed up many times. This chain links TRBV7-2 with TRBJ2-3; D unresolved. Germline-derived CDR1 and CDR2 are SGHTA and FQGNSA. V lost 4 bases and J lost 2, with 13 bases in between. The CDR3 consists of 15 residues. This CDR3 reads CASSSVREHTDTQYF. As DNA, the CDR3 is TGTGCCAGCAGCTCAGTGCGCGAACACACAGATACGCAGTATTTT.

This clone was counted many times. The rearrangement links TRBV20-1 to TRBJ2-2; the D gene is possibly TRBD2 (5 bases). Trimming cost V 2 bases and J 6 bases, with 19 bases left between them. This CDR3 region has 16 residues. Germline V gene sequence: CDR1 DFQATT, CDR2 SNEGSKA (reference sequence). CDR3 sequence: CSARRTGSGPSGELFF. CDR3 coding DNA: TGCAGTGCTAGACGGACGGGGTCCGGGCCGTCCGGGGAGCTGTTTTTT.

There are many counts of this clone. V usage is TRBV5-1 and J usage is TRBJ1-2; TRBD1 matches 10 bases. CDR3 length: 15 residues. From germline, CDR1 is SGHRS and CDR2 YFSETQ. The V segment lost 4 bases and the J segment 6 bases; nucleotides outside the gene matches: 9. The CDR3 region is CASSVNPGTGDGYTF. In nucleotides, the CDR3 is TGCGCCAGCAGCGTCAATCCCGGGACAGGGGATGGCTACACCTTC.

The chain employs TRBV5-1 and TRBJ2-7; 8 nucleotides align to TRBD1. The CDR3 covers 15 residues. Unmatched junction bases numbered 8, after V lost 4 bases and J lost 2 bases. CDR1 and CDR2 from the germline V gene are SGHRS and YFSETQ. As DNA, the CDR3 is TGCGCCAGCAGCCCGGGGGCAGGGGGCCCCTACGAGCAGTACTTC. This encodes CASSPGAGGPYEQYF.

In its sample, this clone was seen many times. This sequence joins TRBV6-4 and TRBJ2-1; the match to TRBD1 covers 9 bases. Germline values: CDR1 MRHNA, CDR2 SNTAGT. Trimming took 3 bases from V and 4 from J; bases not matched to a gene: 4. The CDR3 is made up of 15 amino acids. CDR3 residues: CASSDGTGRYNEQFF. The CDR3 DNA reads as TGTGCCAGCAGTGATGGGACAGGGCGGTACAATGAGCAGTTCTTC.

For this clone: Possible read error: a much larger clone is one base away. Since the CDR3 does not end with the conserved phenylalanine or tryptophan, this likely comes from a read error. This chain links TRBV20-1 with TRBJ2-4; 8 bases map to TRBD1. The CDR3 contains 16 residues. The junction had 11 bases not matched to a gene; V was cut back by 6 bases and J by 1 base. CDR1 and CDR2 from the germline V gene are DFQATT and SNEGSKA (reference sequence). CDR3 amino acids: CSAPRGPSAAKNIQYL. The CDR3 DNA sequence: TGCAGTGCCCCCAGGGGGCCCTCAGCGGCCAAAAACATTCAGTACCTC.